These 20 T cell receptor beta chains originate from one sample sequenced in a study of CD8 T cells in ankylosing spondylitis. A single record per CDR3 protein comes from TCRdb applying MiXCR to the 5' RACE reads. This sample has about 150,000 distinct CDR3 sequences, with 5.5% to 7.5% found just once. The sequencing sample was made of blood, either unsorted or a sorted T cell fraction (not recorded which). The receptors come from a female donor with ankylosing spondylitis or in good health (not recorded which).

As for this clonotype: Possible read error: a much larger clone is one base away. The rearrangement uses TRBV7-8 and TRBJ1-2; D remains ambiguous. The germline V gene encodes CDR1 SGHVS and CDR2 FQNEAQ. The CDR3 runs 14 residues. The CDR3 DNA reads as TGTGCCAGCAGCCCTAACTTCAACAACTATGACTACACCTTC. As protein: CASSPNFNNYDYTF. Supplemented by reference TRBV7-8 and TRBJ1-2, the full variable domain reads GAGVSQSPRYKVAKRGQDVALRCDPISGHVSLFWYQQALGQGPEFLTYFQNEAQLDKSGLPSDRFFAERPEGSVSTLKIQRTQQEDSAVYLCASSPNFNNYDYTFGSGTRLTVV.

This clonotype was seen repeatedly, ten times or more. The chain uses TRBV28 and TRBJ1-1; the D is unclear. The CDR3 loop spans 14 amino acids. Germline CDR1 and CDR2: MDHEN and SYDVKM. The V end was cut by 5 bases, the J end by 1 base, with 11 bases between. This chain's CDR3 is CASSIQTQNTEAFF. The CDR3, as DNA: TGTGCCAGCAGTATACAAACACAGAACACTGAAGCTTTCTTT.

Many counts were recorded for this clonotype. The V call is TRBV6-6, the J call TRBJ1-1; possible D gene TRBD1, 6 bases. The CDR3 spans 13 residues. Trimming stripped 7 bases from V and 4 bases from J, with 13 bases between. The germline CDR1 and CDR2 sequences are MNHNY and SVGAGI (reference sequence). The CDR3 bases are TGTGCCAGCAACCCCAGGGGCACCACTGAAGCTTTCTTT. It encodes CASNPRGTTEAFF.

Ten or more counts support this clonotype. The chain carries TRBV27 and TRBJ1-6; 8 nucleotides match TRBD1. V lost 8 bases, J lost 6 bases, and 3 bases stayed unmatched. Germline CDR1 MNHEY, CDR2 SMNVEV (reference sequence). The CDR3 contains 13 residues. CDR3 sequence (DNA): TGTGCCAGCGGACAGGGCTTTAATTCACCCCTCCACTTT. Translation: CASGQGFNSPLHF.

This clonotype was counted many times. The chain recombines TRBV12-3 or TRBV12-4 with TRBJ1-1, with unresolved D. The CDR3 is made up of 14 amino acids. Trimming removed 2 bases from V and 5 bases from J, with 12 bases in between. The chain's CDR3 is CASSLISSRTEAFF. The CDR3 DNA reads TGTGCCAGCAGTTTAATCAGCAGTCGGACTGAAGCTTTCTTT.

At least ten counts were recorded for this clonotype. The chain couples TRBV9 to TRBJ2-3; TRBD2 matches 8 bases. The trim removed 4 bases at V and 5 bases at J, leaving 9 bases unmatched. The length of the CDR3 is 15 residues. In germline, CDR1 is SGDLS, CDR2 YYNGEE. The DNA for the CDR3 is TGTGCCAGCAGCTCCCGGGAGGGGTTGATAGATACGCAGTATTTT. This sequence encodes CASSSREGLIDTQYF.

In its sample, this clonotype was seen many times. This chain connects TRBV12-3 or TRBV12-4 to TRBJ2-7; possibly TRBD1 for D (6 bases). The CDR3 contains 12 residues. V was shortened by 4 bases and J by 5 bases, with 9 bases between the two germline ends. For the CDR3, the DNA is TGTGCCAGCAGTTCCCGACAGGACGAGCAGTACTTC. This sequence encodes CASSSRQDEQYF.

This clonotype was counted many times. The chain uses TRBV5-1 and TRBJ1-2; D remains ambiguous. V lost 7 bases and J lost 8, with 15 bases in between. This CDR3 spans 12 amino acids. Germline CDR1 reads SGHRS; CDR2 reads YFSETQ. The CDR3 nucleotides are TGCGCCAGCGGAAACAGAATGGGGGGCTACACCTTC. This sequence encodes CASGNRMGGYTF. Full variable domain (remainder filled in from reference TRBV5-1 and TRBJ1-2): KAGVTQTPRYLIKTRGQQVTLSCSPISGHRSVSWYQQTPGQGLQFLFEYFSETQRNKGNFPGRFSGRQFSNSRSEMNVSTLELGDSALYLCASGNRMGGYTFGSGTRLTVV.

The chain combines TRBV9 with TRBJ2-2; TRBD2 aligns across 11 bases. Germline V gene data show CDR1 as SGDLS and CDR2 as YYNGEE. The CDR3 totals 18 residues. The V and J ends lost 4 bases and 0 bases, in that order; junction bases with no gene match: 8. The CDR3 DNA reads TGTGCCAGCAGCTCTATAGCGGGGGGGAGTTCGAACACCGGGGAGCTGTTTTTT. This gives the protein CASSSIAGGSSNTGELFF.

In this sample, this clonotype turned up many times. The chain recombines TRBV6-5 with TRBJ2-2; no reliable D call. The CDR3 extends over 14 amino acids. Trimming took 4 bases from V and 2 from J, leaving 8 bases between them. Germline V gene data show CDR1 as MNHEY and CDR2 as SVGAGI. CDR3 sequence (DNA): TGTGCCAGCAGTTCCATACTCAACACCGGGGAGCTGTTTTTT. Its protein product is CASSSILNTGELFF.

Many counts were recorded for this clonotype. The CDR3 coding sequence is TGTGCCAGCAGGAATTCCGGGACAGGGTTCGATGAGCAGTTCTTC. Residues: CASRNSGTGFDEQFF. This chain joins TRBV6-1 and TRBJ2-1, with 9 bases identical to TRBD1. The germline V gene encodes CDR1 MNHNS and CDR2 SASEGT. The CDR3 is 15 residues long. Trimming took 6 bases from V and 8 from J; bases not matched to a gene: 11.

Ten or more counts support this clonotype. The gene calls are TRBV28 and TRBJ2-3; D is unclear. The V gene lost 6 bases and the J gene lost 1 base, with 11 bases spanning the gap. CDR3 size: 14 residues. Germline lookup yields CDR1 MDHEN and CDR2 SYDVKM. The CDR3 here is CASSPAGRTDTQYF. For the CDR3, the DNA is TGTGCCAGCAGCCCGGCAGGACGCACAGATACGCAGTATTTT.

This clonotype was observed a few times. The rearrangement uses TRBV7-9 and TRBJ1-2; 9 nucleotides line up with TRBD1. Germline assignment: CDR1 SEHNR and CDR2 FQNEAQ (reference sequence). Unmatched junction bases numbered 5, after V lost 4 bases and J lost 2 bases. The CDR3 consists of 15 residues. The CDR3 protein is CASSSDRGFNYGYTF. The CDR3 coding sequence is TGTGCCAGCAGCTCCGACAGGGGGTTCAACTATGGCTACACCTTC.

This sequence joins TRBV7-6 and TRBJ2-5, with D uncertain. With 0 bases removed from V and 1 base from J, the gap between germline ends came to 6 bases. CDR1 and CDR2 (germline): SGHVS, FNYEAQ. The CDR3 length is 14 residues. CDR3 residues: CASSLARRQETQYF. The CDR3 coding sequence is TGTGCCAGCAGCTTAGCGCGACGCCAAGAGACCCAGTACTTC.

The chain joins TRBV14 to TRBJ1-1; the D gene is possibly TRBD1 (5 bases). CDR1 is SGHDN, CDR2 FVKESK, per germline. Trimming took off 4 bases at V and 1 base at J, with 16 bases between the two ends. This CDR3 region has 16 residues. CDR3 nucleotide sequence: TGTGCCAGCAGCCCGACCACCCGGGGCCAGAACACTGAAGCTTTCTTT. Protein product: CASSPTTRGQNTEAFF.

This clonotype was counted a few times. The CDR3 sequence is CATSRDSVAEAFF. The CDR3 DNA sequence: TGTGCCACCAGCAGAGATTCGGTGGCTGAAGCTTTCTTT. The chain links TRBV15 to TRBJ1-1; D gene ambiguous. From germline, CDR1 is LNHNV and CDR2 YYDKDF (reference sequence). V was cut by 0 bases and J by 6 bases, with 8 bases left in between. The CDR3 loop spans 13 amino acids.

This clonotype was recorded many times. A read error may account for a junction end that differs from germline. The chain recombines TRBV24-1 with TRBJ2-2; D remains ambiguous. The length of the CDR3 is 12 residues. CDR1 and CDR2 (germline): KGHDR, SFDVKD. The CDR3 loop reads CATSGLTGELFF. CDR3 DNA sequence: TGTGCCACCAGTGGTTTGACCGGGGAGCTGTTTTTT.

This clonotype was found many times. This CDR3 is CASSSLNTQYF. Written as DNA, the CDR3 is TGTGCCAGCAGTTCCCTAAATACGCAGTATTTT. V and J are TRBV27 and TRBJ2-3; no definite D call. The CDR3 extends over 11 amino acids. Germline V gives CDR1 MNHEY, CDR2 SMNVEV (reference sequence). The V end lost 4 bases, the J end lost 7 bases, and 6 bases lay between the germline ends.

This clonotype was recorded at least ten times. CDR3 DNA sequence: TGTGCCAGCGGCCAGTTTGACATTCAGTACTTC. This gives the protein CASGQFDIQYF. The chain is built from TRBV28 and TRBJ2-4; no clear D. This CDR3 is 11 amino acids long. Germline lookup yields CDR1 MDHEN and CDR2 SYDVKM. The V end lost 8 bases, the J end lost 8 bases, and 10 bases lay between the germline ends.

There are many counts of this clonotype. The chain links TRBV12-3 or TRBV12-4 to TRBJ2-7, with D hard to call. CDR3 size: 13 residues. V was trimmed by 5 bases and J by 3 bases, leaving 11 bases between them. CDR3 sequence: CASSRSRDYEQYF. The CDR3 region has the DNA TGTGCCAGCAGTCGATCCAGAGACTACGAGCAGTACTTC.